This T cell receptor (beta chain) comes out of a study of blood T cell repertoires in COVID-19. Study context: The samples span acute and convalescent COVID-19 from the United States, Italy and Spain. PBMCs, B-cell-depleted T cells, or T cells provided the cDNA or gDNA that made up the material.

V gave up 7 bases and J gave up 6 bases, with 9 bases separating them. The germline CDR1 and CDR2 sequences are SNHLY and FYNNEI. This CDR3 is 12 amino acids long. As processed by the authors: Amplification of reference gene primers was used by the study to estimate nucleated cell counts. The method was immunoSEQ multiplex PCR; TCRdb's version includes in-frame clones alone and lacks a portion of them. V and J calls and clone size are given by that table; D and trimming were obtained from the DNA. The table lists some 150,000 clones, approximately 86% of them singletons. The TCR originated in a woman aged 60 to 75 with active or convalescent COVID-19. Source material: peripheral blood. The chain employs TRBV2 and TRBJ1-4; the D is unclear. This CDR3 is CASTREYEKLFF. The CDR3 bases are TGTGCCAGCACCCGAGAGTATGAAAAACTGTTTTTT. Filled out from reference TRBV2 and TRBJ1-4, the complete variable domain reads EPEVTQTPSHQVTQMGQEVILRCVPISNHLYFYWYRQILGQKVEFLVSFYNNEISEKSEIFDDQFSVERPDGSNFTLKIRSTKLEDSAMYFCASTREYEKLFFGSGTQLSVL.